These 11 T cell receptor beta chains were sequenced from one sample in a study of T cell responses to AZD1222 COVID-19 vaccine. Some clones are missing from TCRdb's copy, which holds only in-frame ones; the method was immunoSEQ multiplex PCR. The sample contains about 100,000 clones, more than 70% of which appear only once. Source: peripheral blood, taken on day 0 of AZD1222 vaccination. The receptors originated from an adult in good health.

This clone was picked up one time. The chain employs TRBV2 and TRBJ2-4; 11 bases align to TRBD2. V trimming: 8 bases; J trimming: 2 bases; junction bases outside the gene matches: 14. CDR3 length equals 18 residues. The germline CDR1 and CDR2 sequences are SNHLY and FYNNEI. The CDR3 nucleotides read TGTGCCAGCGGGCTGACTAGCGGGGATTTTGTGTCCAAAAACATTCAGTACTTC. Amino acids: CASGLTSGDFVSKNIQYF.

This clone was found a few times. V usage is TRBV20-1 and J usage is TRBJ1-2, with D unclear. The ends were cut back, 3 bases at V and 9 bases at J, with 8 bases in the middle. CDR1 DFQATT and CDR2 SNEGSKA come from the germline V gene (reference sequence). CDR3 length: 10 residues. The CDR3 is CSASRGSYTF. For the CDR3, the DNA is TGCAGTGCTAGTCGGGGAAGCTACACCTTC.

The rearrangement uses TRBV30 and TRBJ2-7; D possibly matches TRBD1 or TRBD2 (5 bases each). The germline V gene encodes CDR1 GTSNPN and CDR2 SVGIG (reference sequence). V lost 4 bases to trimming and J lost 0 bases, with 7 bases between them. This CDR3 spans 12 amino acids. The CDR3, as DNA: TGTGCCTGGACAGGGAGCTCCTACGAGCAGTACTTC. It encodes CAWTGSSYEQYF.

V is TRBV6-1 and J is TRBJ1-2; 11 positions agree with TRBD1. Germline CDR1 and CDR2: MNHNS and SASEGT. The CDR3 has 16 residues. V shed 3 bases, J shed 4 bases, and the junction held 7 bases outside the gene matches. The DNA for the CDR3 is TGTGCCAGCAGTGAGGGACAGGGGGTCCCTTTCTATGGCTACACCTTC. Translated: CASSEGQGVPFYGYTF.

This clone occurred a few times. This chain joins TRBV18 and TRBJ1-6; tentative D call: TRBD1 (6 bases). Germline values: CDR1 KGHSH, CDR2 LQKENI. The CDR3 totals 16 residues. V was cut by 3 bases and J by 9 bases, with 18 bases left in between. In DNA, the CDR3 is TGTGCCAGCTCACCGTCGACGGGGGGGGCAACTTCACCCCTCCACTTT. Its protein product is CASSPSTGGATSPLHF.

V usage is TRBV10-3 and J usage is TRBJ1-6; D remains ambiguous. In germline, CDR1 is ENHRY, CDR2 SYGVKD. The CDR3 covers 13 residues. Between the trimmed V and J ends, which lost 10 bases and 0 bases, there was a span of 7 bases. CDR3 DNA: TGTGCCACCCACGGCTCCTATAATTCACCCCTCCACTTT. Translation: CATHGSYNSPLHF.

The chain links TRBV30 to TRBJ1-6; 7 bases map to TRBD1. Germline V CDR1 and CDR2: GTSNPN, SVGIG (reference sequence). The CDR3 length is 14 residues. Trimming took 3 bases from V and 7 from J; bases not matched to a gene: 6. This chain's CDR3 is CAWSSGTANSPLHF. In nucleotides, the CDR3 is TGTGCCTGGAGCTCTGGGACAGCAAATTCACCCCTCCACTTT.

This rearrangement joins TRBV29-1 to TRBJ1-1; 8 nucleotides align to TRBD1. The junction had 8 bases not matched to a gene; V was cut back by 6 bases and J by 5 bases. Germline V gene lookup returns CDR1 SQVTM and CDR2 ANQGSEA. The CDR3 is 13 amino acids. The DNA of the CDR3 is TGCAGCGTGTTCACAGGGGGGTGGACTGAAGCTTTCTTT. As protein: CSVFTGGWTEAFF.

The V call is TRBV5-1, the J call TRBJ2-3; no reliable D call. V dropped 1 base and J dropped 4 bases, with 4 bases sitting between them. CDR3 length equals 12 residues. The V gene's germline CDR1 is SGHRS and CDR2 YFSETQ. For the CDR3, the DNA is TGCGCCAGCAGCTTGACCGCAGATACGCAGTATTTT. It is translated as CASSLTADTQYF.

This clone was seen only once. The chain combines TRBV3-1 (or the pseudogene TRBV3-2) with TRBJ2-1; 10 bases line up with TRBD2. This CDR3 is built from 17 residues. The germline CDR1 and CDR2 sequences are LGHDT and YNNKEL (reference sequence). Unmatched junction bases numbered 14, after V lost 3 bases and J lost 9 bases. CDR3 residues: CASSHVALAGAGAEQFF. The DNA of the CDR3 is TGTGCCAGCAGCCATGTTGCCCTAGCGGGGGCCGGGGCTGAGCAGTTCTTC.

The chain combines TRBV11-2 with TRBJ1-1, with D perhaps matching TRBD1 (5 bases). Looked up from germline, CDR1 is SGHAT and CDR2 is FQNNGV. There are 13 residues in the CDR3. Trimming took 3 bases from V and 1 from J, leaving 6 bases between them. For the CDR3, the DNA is TGTGCCAGCAGCTTGGGGGGGAACACTGAAGCTTTCTTT. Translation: CASSLGGNTEAFF. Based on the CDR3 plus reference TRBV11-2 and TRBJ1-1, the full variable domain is EAGVAQSPRYKIIEKRQSVAFWCNPISGHATLYWYQQILGQGPKLLIQFQNNGVVDDSQLPKDRFSAERLKGVDSTLKIQPAKLEDSAVYLCASSLGGNTEAFFGQGTRLTVV.